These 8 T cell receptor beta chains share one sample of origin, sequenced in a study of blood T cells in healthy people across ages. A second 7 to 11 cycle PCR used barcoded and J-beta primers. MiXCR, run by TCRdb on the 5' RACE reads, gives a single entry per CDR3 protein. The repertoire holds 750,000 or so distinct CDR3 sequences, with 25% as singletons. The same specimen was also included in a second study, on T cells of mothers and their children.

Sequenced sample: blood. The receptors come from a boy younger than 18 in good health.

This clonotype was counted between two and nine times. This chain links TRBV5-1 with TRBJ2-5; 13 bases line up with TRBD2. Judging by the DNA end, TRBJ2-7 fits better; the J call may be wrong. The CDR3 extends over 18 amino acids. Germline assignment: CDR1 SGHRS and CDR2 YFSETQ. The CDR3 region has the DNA TGCGCCAGCAGCTTAGGACTAGCGGGAGCCGGCCCATCCTACGAGCAGTACTTC. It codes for CASSLGLAGAGPSYEQYF.

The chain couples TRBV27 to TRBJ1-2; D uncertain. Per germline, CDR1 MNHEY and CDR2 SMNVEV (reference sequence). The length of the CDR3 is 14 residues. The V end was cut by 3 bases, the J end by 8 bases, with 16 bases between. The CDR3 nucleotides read TGTGCCAGCAGTTTTGGGATGGGAAGAGAAGGCTACACCTTC. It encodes CASSFGMGREGYTF.

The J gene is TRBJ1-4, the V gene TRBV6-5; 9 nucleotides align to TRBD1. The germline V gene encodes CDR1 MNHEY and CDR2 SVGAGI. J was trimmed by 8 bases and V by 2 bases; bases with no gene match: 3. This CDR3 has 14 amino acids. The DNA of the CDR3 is TGTGCCAGCAGTTACGGGACAGGGCGGGAAAAACTGTTTTTT. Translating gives CASSYGTGREKLFF.

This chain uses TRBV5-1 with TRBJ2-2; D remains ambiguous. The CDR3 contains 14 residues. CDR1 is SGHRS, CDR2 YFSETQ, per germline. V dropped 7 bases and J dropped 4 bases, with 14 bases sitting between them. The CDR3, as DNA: TGCGCCAGCCACGAGACACCGAGCACCGGGGAGCTGTTTTTT. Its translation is CASHETPSTGELFF.

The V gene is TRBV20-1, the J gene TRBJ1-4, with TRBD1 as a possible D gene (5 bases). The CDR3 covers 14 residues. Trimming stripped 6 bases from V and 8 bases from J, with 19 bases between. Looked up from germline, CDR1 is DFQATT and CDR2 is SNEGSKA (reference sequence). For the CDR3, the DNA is TGCAGTGCCACACCCTGGCAGGCAGGGGAAAAACTGTTTTTT. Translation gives CSATPWQAGEKLFF.

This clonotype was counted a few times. The CDR3 reads CASSQNPGTGTGEQYF. CDR3 DNA: TGCGCCAGCAGCCAAAACCCGGGGACAGGGACTGGCGAGCAGTACTTC. The V gene is TRBV4-1, the J gene TRBJ2-7; 9 bases align to TRBD1. Germline values: CDR1 MGHRA, CDR2 YSYEKL. The CDR3 extends over 16 amino acids. J gave up 6 bases and V 2 bases, and 11 bases lay outside the gene matches.

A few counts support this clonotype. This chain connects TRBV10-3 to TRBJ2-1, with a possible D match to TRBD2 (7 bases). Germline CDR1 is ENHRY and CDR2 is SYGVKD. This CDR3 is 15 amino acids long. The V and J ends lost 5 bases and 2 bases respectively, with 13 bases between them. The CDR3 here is CAISLGGGPYNEQFF. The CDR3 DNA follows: TGTGCCATCAGTCTGGGGGGGGGCCCCTACAATGAGCAGTTCTTC.

In DNA form, the CDR3 reads TGTGCCAGCAGCTCCCTGTCAGGGGACTATGGCTACACCTTC. Translating gives CASSSLSGDYGYTF. The gene calls are TRBV13 and TRBJ1-2; TRBD1 is a possible D gene (6 bases). The CDR3 is 14 amino acids. Germline V gene sequence: CDR1 PRHDT, CDR2 FYEKMQ (reference sequence). V lost 4 bases and J 3 bases, leaving 12 bases between the germline ends.